The sequence of this TCR beta chain was determined in a study of vaccination and CD4 T cells after COVID-19. Treatment: approximately 9-day PBMC culture with coronavirus spike peptide pools or control peptides (ViraFEST assay). Following expansion of antigen-specific T cells with peptide pools, ViraFEST then sequenced TCRs. Vaccination was preceded and followed by negative nucleocapsid antibodies in healthy vaccine recipients, showing no prior SARS-CoV-2 infection. Once obtained from cultured CD4+ T cells, the DNA was sequenced using the Oncomine TCR Beta short-read assay. TCRdb re-derived calls from the PCR reads in MiXCR, one entry per CDR3 protein. Of approximately 20,000 distinct CDR3 sequences listed, around four fifths are singletons. The V gene end was trimmed by 1 base and the J gene end by 2 bases; junction bases not matched to a gene: 2. This CDR3 spans 15 amino acids. The V gene's germline CDR1 is SNHLY and CDR2 FYNNEI.

A remark on this clonotype: Its specificity is not known.

The specimen comprised CD4+ T cells from blood, cultured in vitro, sampled after SARS-CoV-2 vaccination. This clonotype originated in a human donor who received a COVID-19 vaccine. This sequence joins TRBV2 and TRBJ1-5; TRBD1 aligns across 7 bases. The CDR3 here is CASSEDRGGNQPQHF. The CDR3 coding sequence is TGTGCCAGCAGTGAAGACAGGGGAGGCAATCAGCCCCAGCATTTT.